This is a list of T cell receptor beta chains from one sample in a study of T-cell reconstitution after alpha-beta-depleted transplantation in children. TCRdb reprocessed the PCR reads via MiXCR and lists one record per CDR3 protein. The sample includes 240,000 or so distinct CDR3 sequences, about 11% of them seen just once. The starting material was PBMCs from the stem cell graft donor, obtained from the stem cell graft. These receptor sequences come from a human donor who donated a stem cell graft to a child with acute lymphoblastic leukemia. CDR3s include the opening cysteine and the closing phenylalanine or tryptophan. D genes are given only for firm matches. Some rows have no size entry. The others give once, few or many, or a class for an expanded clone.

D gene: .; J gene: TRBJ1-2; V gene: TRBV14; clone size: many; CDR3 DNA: TGTGCCAGCAGCCAAGATTCCCAGGGTTTCTATGGCTACACCTTC; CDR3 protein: CASSQDSQGFYGYTF
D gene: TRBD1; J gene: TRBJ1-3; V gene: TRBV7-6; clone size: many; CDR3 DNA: TGTGCCAGCAGTCGCACAGGGGGCAACGGAAACACCATATATTTT; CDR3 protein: CASSRTGGNGNTIYF
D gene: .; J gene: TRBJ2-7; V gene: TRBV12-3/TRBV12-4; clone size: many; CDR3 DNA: TGTGCCAGCAGCCACCAGGTCGGGGGCTACTCCTACGAGCAGTACTTC; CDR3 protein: CASSHQVGGYSYEQYF
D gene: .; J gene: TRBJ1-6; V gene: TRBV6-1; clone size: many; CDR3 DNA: TGTGCCACAACAGACAGGAGCTCCTATAATTCACCCCTCCACTTT; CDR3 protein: CATTDRSSYNSPLHF
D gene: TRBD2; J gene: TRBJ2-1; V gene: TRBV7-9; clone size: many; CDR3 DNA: TGTGCCAGCAGCTCCCGCAGCGGGGGGGCTGATGAGCAGTTCTTC; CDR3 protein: CASSSRSGGADEQFF
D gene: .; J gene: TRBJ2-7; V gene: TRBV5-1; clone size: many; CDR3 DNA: TGCGCCAGCAGCGGCAGGGTGGCCTACGAGCAGTACTTC; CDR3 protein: CASSGRVAYEQYF
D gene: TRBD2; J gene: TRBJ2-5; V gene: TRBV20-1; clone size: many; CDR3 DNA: TGCAGTGCTAGAGATCCCAAGCGGGGGGCCGTAGAGACCCAGTACTTC; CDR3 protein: CSARDPKRGAVETQYF
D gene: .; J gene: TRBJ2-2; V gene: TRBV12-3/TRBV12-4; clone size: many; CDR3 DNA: TGTGCCAGCAGCCCTCAGGGTACCACCGGGGAGCTGTTTTTT; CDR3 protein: CASSPQGTTGELFF
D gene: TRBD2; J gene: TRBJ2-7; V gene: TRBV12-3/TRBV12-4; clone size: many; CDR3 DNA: TGTGCCAGCAGTTTCCGACTAGCGGAGTACGAGCAGTACTTC; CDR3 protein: CASSFRLAEYEQYF
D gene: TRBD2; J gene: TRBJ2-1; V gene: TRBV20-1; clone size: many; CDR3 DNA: TGCAGTGGTAGCGGGAGCGGAGAGCAGTTCTTC; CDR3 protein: CSGSGSGEQFF
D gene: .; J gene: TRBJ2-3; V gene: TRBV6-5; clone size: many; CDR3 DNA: TGTGCCAGCAGGCAGGGGGGCCCAGATACGCAGTATTTT; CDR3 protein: CASRQGGPDTQYF
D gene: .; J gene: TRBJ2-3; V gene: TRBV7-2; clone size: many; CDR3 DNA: TGTGCCAGCAGCACAGGAGTAGGACTCACTAGCACAGATACGCAGTATTTT; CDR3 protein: CASSTGVGLTSTDTQYF
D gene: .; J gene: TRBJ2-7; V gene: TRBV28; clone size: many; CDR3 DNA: TGTGCCAGCAGTTTCGCTAGGGTCCCCTACGAGCAGTACTTC; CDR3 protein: CASSFARVPYEQYF
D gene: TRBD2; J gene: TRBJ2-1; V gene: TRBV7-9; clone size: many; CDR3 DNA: TGTGCCAGCAGCTTAGCAACTAGCGGGAACAATGAGCAGTTCTTC; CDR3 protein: CASSLATSGNNEQFF
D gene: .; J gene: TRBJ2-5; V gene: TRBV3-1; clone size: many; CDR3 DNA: TGTGCCAGCGGTAGACCGGGCCCAAAGCAAGAGACCCAGTACTTC; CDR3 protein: CASGRPGPKQETQYF
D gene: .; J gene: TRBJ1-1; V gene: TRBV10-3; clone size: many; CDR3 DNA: TGTGCCATCAGGGTTGACGGGCAGGTCACTGAAGCTTTCTTT; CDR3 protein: CAIRVDGQVTEAFF
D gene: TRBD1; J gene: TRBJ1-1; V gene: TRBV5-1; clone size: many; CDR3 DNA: TGCGCCAGCAGCTTACAAACCGGGACAGCGAACACTGAAGCTTTCTTT; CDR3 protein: CASSLQTGTANTEAFF
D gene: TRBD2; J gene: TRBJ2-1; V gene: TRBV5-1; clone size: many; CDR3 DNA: TGCGCCAGCAGCCCGGGACTAGCGGGAGGGAGGATTAGGGATGAGCAGTTCTTC; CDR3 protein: CASSPGLAGGRIRDEQFF
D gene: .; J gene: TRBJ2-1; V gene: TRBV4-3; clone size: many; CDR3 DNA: TGCGCCAGCAGCCAAACAGGGATAAGCCCCAATGAGCAGTTCTTC; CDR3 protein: CASSQTGISPNEQFF
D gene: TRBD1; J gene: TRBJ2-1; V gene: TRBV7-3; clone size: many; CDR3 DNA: TGTGCCAGCAGCTCGCAGACAGGGGGAAAGAACAATGAGCAGTTCTTC; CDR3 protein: CASSSQTGGKNNEQFF
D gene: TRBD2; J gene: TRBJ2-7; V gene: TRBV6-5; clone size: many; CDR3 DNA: TGTGCCACCGGTTGGACTAGCGGGAACGAGCAGTACTTC; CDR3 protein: CATGWTSGNEQYF
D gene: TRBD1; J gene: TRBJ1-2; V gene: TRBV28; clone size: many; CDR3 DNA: TGTGCCAGCAGTACCCGGGACAGGGGTGGCTACACCTTC; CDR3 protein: CASSTRDRGGYTF
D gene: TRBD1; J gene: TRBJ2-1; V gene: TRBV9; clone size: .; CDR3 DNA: TGTGCCAGCAGCGATGCCCGGGACAGGGCCTACAATGAGCAGTTCTTC; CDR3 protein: CASSDARDRAYNEQFF
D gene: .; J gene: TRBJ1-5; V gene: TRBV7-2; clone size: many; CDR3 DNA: TGTGCCAGCAGCCGGTCCAGAAATAGCAATCAGCCCCAGCATTTT; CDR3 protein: CASSRSRNSNQPQHF
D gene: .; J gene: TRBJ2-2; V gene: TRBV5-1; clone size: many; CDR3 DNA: TGCGCCAGCAGCTCGACCGGGGAGCTGTTTTTT; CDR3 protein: CASSSTGELFF
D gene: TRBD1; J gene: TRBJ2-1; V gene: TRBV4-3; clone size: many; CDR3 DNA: TGCGCCAGCAGCCAGGACAGGGGAGCGTACAATGAGCAGTTCTTC; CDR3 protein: CASSQDRGAYNEQFF
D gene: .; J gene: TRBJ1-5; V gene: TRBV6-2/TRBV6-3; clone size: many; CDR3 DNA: TGTGCCAGCAGTCCCCAAGGGTATTGGCAGCCCCAGCATTTT; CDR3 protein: CASSPQGYWQPQHF
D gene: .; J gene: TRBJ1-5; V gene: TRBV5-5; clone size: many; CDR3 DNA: TGTGCCAGCAGCCGGGAACTAGGAGCTCAGCCCCAGCATTTT; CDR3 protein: CASSRELGAQPQHF
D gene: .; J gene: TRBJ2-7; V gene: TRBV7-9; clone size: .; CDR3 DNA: TGTGCCAGCAGCTTAGGGGCGTATCCCTACGAGCAGTACTTC; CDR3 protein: CASSLGAYPYEQYF